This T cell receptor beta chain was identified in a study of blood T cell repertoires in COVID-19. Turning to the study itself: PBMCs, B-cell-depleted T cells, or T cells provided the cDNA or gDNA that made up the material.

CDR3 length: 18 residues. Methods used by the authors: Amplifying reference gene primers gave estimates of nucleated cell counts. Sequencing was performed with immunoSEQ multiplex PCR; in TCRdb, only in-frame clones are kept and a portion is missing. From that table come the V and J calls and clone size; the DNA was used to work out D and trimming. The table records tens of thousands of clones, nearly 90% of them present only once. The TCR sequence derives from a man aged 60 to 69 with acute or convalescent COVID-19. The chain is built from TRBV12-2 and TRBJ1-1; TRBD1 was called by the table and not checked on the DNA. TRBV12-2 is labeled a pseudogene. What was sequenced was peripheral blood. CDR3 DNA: TGTGCAAGTCGCCTTCAAAAAGGGGGACGTATCCTCTGGCCGGGAGCTTTCTTT. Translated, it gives CASRLQKGGRILWPGAFF.